The 31 T cell receptor beta chains reported below all come from one sample, sequenced in a study of blood T cells in healthy people across ages. Sample-barcoded 5' priming and a J-beta primer mix drove a second PCR of about 6 to 12 cycles. TCRdb recomputed calls from the 5' RACE reads with MiXCR, one row per CDR3 protein. This sample carries 1.5 million or so distinct CDR3 sequences, approximately 43% of them seen once, and the ten largest clones take less than 5%. Sample: blood. These receptors all come from a woman between 18 and 29 years old in good health.

The V call is TRBV20-1, the J call TRBJ2-7, with 10 bases identical to TRBD2. Germline CDR1 is DFQATT and CDR2 is SNEGSKA (reference sequence). The length of the CDR3 is 16 residues. With 0 bases clipped from V and 1 base from J, the junction kept 6 bases outside the gene matches. The chain's CDR3 is CSARDPRLAGSYEQYF. Written as DNA, the CDR3 is TGCAGTGCTAGAGATCCGAGACTAGCGGGTTCCTACGAGCAGTACTTC.

The chain uses TRBV6-5 and TRBJ2-1, with 7 positions matching TRBD1. Germline CDR1 and CDR2: MNHEY and SVGAGI. V was pared by 2 bases and J by 6 bases, with 7 bases of the junction left unmatched. The CDR3 has 15 amino acids. The CDR3 is CASSYTRTGVNEQFF. DNA for the CDR3: TGTGCCAGCAGTTACACTCGAACAGGGGTCAATGAGCAGTTCTTC.

The genes are TRBV20-1 and TRBJ2-1, with 9 nucleotides matching TRBD2. The DNA end is a closer match to TRBJ2-7, so the J assignment may be wrong. This CDR3 contains 17 residues. The germline V gene has CDR1 DFQATT and CDR2 SNEGSKA (reference sequence). CDR3 sequence: CSARDPAGGPSYNEQYF. CDR3 in DNA: TGCAGTGCTAGAGATCCGGCGGGAGGGCCCTCCTACAATGAGCAGTACTTC.

This clonotype was found a few times. V and J are TRBV9 and TRBJ1-5; no firm D call. In germline, CDR1 is SGDLS, CDR2 YYNGEE. The CDR3 contains 13 residues. The V gene lost 0 bases and the J gene lost 9 bases, with 10 bases spanning the gap. The CDR3 is CASSVGSAGPQHF. The CDR3 region has the DNA TGTGCCAGCAGCGTAGGAAGCGCGGGGCCCCAGCATTTT.

The gene calls are TRBV18 and TRBJ1-5; weak D call: TRBD1 (5 bases). The V gene lost 0 bases and the J gene lost 2 bases, with 14 bases spanning the gap. Per germline, CDR1 KGHSH and CDR2 LQKENI. There are 17 residues in the CDR3. CDR3 residues: CASSPPGQGVGNQPQHF. The CDR3 DNA reads TGTGCCAGCTCACCACCCGGTCAAGGGGTCGGCAATCAGCCCCAGCATTTT.

Here the CDR3 reads CASSLIQGDQETQYF. CDR3 sequence (DNA): TGTGCCAGCAGCTTAATTCAGGGGGACCAAGAGACCCAGTACTTC. The chain joins TRBV7-2 to TRBJ2-5, with 7 bases that match TRBD1. The V and J ends lost 2 bases and 0 bases, in that order; junction bases with no gene match: 3. From germline, CDR1 is SGHTA and CDR2 FQGNSA. This CDR3 comprises 15 residues.

This clonotype turned up a few times. V usage is TRBV20-1 and J usage is TRBJ1-6; 10 bases agree with TRBD1. With 3 bases clipped from V and 1 base from J, the junction kept 3 bases outside the gene matches. The CDR3 covers 16 residues. Per germline, CDR1 DFQATT and CDR2 SNEGSKA (reference sequence). In nucleotides, the CDR3 is TGCAGTGCTAGGGGGGGACAGGGGTCCTATAATTCACCCCTCCACTTT. Protein product: CSARGGQGSYNSPLHF.

This clonotype was recorded a few times. The chain is built from TRBV27 and TRBJ1-2; 8 bases line up with TRBD1. V was clipped by 6 bases and J by 10 bases; unmatched bases: 16. The CDR3 loop spans 15 amino acids. Germline loops: CDR1 MNHEY, CDR2 SMNVEV (reference sequence). The CDR3 loop reads CASSHLGTGGKDYTF. The CDR3 nucleotides are TGTGCCAGCAGCCACCTCGGAACAGGGGGGAAGGACTACACCTTC.

DNA of the CDR3: TGTGCCAGTCGGAGGGGCAATTCACCCCTCCACTTT. Translating it yields CASRRGNSPLHF. This rearrangement joins TRBV6-5 to TRBJ1-6; perhaps TRBD1 as D (5 bases). V was shortened by 9 bases and J by 7 bases, with 10 bases between the two germline ends. The length of the CDR3 is 12 residues. Germline V gene lookup returns CDR1 MNHEY and CDR2 SVGAGI.

This clonotype was seen a few times. J is TRBJ1-3 and V is TRBV5-5; the match to TRBD1 covers 9 bases. Germline CDR1 SGHKS, CDR2 YYEKEE (reference sequence). The CDR3 extends over 15 amino acids. V was pared by 4 bases and J by 7 bases, with 9 bases of the junction left unmatched. The chain's CDR3 is CASSLGTGRGNTIYF. DNA of the CDR3: TGTGCCAGCAGCCTAGGGACAGGGAGAGGCAACACCATATATTTT.

V usage is TRBV20-1 and J usage is TRBJ1-1; D is possibly TRBD1 (5 bases). The length of the CDR3 is 14 residues. Trimming removed 1 base at V and 3 bases at J, with 12 bases between. CDR1 is DFQATT and CDR2 is SNEGSKA in the germline V gene (reference sequence). The CDR3 region has the DNA TGCAGTGCTAGAGTAGGGGCGGCTTACACTGAAGCTTTCTTT. This codes for CSARVGAAYTEAFF.

The gene calls are TRBV5-1 and TRBJ2-2; D is perhaps TRBD2 (5 bases). Germline-derived CDR1 and CDR2 are SGHRS and YFSETQ. CDR3 size: 14 residues. Trimming took off 0 bases at V and 7 bases at J, with 10 bases between the two ends. The CDR3 coding sequence is TGCGCCAGCAGCTTGGCCTCGGAGGTCGGGGAGCTGTTTTTT. Translated: CASSLASEVGELFF.

The V and J genes are TRBV30 and TRBJ2-1; TRBD2 matches at 10 bases. The V gene's germline CDR1 is GTSNPN and CDR2 SVGIG (reference sequence). V was pared by 0 bases and J by 2 bases, with 4 bases of the junction left unmatched. CDR3 size: 16 residues. The DNA for the CDR3 is TGTGCCTGGAGTGTAAGGCTAGCGGGAGCCTACAATGAGCAGTTCTTC. Protein: CAWSVRLAGAYNEQFF.

In its sample, this clonotype was seen a few times. The chain joins TRBV28 to TRBJ2-3; D is possibly TRBD1 (5 bases). Germline V gene data show CDR1 as MDHEN and CDR2 as SYDVKM. Trimming took off 6 bases at V and 4 bases at J, with 20 bases between the two ends. There are 16 residues in the CDR3. CDR3 protein: CASSLWQGIRPDTQYF. The CDR3 region has the DNA TGTGCCAGCAGCCTGTGGCAGGGAATCCGTCCAGATACGCAGTATTTT. The full variable domain, in which reference TRBV28 and TRBJ2-3 provide the parts outside the CDR3, is DVKVTQSSRYLVKRTGEKVFLECVQDMDHENMFWYRQDPGLGLRLIYFSYDVKMKEKGDIPEGYSVSREKKERFSLILESASTNQTSMYLCASSLWQGIRPDTQYFGPGTRLTVL.

This chain connects TRBV7-9 to TRBJ2-1; D call uncertain. The ends were cut back, 1 base at V and 10 bases at J, with 17 bases in the middle. This CDR3 has 15 residues. CDR1 and CDR2 from the germline V gene are SEHNR and FQNEAQ (reference sequence). CDR3 region: CASSLVRQPGWEQFF. CDR3 DNA: TGTGCCAGCAGCTTAGTACGTCAGCCTGGCTGGGAGCAGTTCTTC.

The V and J genes are TRBV9 and TRBJ2-2; possible D gene TRBD1, 6 bases. The V gene's germline CDR1 is SGDLS and CDR2 YYNGEE. The length of the CDR3 is 15 residues. V was pared by 2 bases and J by 0 bases, with 8 bases between. The CDR3 protein is CASSVRTANTGELFF. The CDR3 nucleotides are TGTGCCAGCAGCGTCCGGACAGCGAACACCGGGGAGCTGTTTTTT. The full variable domain, its missing parts supplied by reference TRBV9 and TRBJ2-2, is DSGVTQTPKHLITATGQRVTLRCSPRSGDLSVYWYQQSLDQGLQFLIQYYNGEERAKGNILERFSAQQFPDLHSELNLSSLELGDSALYFCASSVRTANTGELFFGEGSRLTVL.

The sample holds one count of this clonotype. The gene calls are TRBV20-1 and TRBJ1-5; no clear D gene. CDR3 size: 16 residues. Germline-derived CDR1 and CDR2 are DFQATT and SNEGSKA (reference sequence). Trimming shortened V by 0 bases and J by 3 bases, and 15 bases separated the two germline ends. The CDR3 coding sequence is TGCAGTGCTAGAGATCGTCGACTGGGGTACAATCAGCCCCAGCATTTT. This encodes CSARDRRLGYNQPQHF.

Regarding this clonotype: A single base separates this from a much larger clone, so it may be a read error. This chain uses TRBV27 with TRBJ2-5, with TRBD2 as a possible D gene (5 bases). The J call may be faulty, since TRBJ2-7 better matches the DNA end. This CDR3 has 14 amino acids. Germline V gives CDR1 MNHEY, CDR2 SMNVEV (reference sequence). CDR3 loop: CASSSSDGVDEQYF. CDR3 coding DNA: TGTGCCAGCAGTTCCTCGGACGGGGTTGACGAGCAGTACTTC.

The rearrangement links TRBV28 to TRBJ2-3, with TRBD2 identical over 10 bases. Losses at the gene ends were 6 bases for V and 3 bases for J; bases not matched to a gene: 3. In germline, CDR1 is MDHEN, CDR2 SYDVKM. This CDR3 is built from 14 residues. The CDR3 here is CASRLSGRTDTQYF. CDR3 nucleotide sequence: TGTGCCAGCAGACTTAGCGGGAGGACAGATACGCAGTATTTT.

This clonotype was observed a handful of times. The V and J genes are TRBV27 and TRBJ1-1, with 8 nucleotides matching TRBD1. This CDR3 has 14 residues. Losses at the gene ends were 5 bases for V and 1 base for J; bases not matched to a gene: 3. Germline V CDR1 and CDR2: MNHEY, SMNVEV (reference sequence). The CDR3 reads CASSRQGPNTEAFF. Written as DNA, the CDR3 is TGTGCCAGCAGTCGACAGGGGCCGAACACTGAAGCTTTCTTT.

In this sample, this clonotype turned up a few times. V and J are TRBV19 and TRBJ1-2, with TRBD1 identical over 10 bases. This CDR3 spans 15 amino acids. J was trimmed by 4 bases and V by 4 bases; bases with no gene match: 6. Germline CDR1 reads LNHDA; CDR2 reads SQIVND (reference sequence). In DNA, the CDR3 is TGTGCCAGTAGTACTCCGGGACAGGGGTTCTATGGCTACACCTTC. It is translated as CASSTPGQGFYGYTF. The full variable domain, in which reference TRBV19 and TRBJ1-2 provide the parts outside the CDR3, is DGGITQSPKYLFRKEGQNVTLSCEQNLNHDAMYWYRQDPGQGLRLIYYSQIVNDFQKGDIAEGYSVSREKKESFPLTVTSAQKNPTAFYLCASSTPGQGFYGYTFGSGTRLTVV.

This clonotype has just a few counts. The chain uses TRBV9 and TRBJ1-2; 8 nucleotides line up with TRBD1. Germline V CDR1 and CDR2: SGDLS, YYNGEE. This CDR3 spans 17 amino acids. The J segment lost 0 bases and the V segment lost 3 bases, leaving 10 bases of the junction unmatched. DNA of the CDR3: TGTGCCAGCAGCGCCACCGGGACAGGACTAACTAACTATGGCTACACCTTC. This encodes CASSATGTGLTNYGYTF.

The chain uses TRBV4-1 and TRBJ2-7, with D maybe TRBD1 (5 bases). V lost 1 base and J lost 4, with 14 bases in between. This CDR3 spans 15 amino acids. Germline values: CDR1 MGHRA, CDR2 YSYEKL. CDR3 coding DNA: TGCGCCAGCAGCCAAGGTCTGACAGACCGGTACGAGCAGTACTTC. This gives the protein CASSQGLTDRYEQYF.

The chain joins TRBV7-9 to TRBJ2-3; 12 bases map to TRBD1. V shed 5 bases and J 4 bases; nucleotides not matched to a gene: 7. Germline V CDR1 and CDR2: SEHNR, FQNEAQ (reference sequence). This CDR3 has 16 residues. The CDR3: CASSPGTGGSADTQYF. CDR3 DNA: TGTGCCAGCAGCCCGGGGACAGGGGGCTCGGCAGATACGCAGTATTTT.

The chain uses TRBV29-1 and TRBJ1-5; the match to TRBD1 covers 10 bases. The CDR3 runs to 13 residues. V was pared by 6 bases and J by 5 bases, with 4 bases of the junction left unmatched. CDR1 and CDR2 (germline): SQVTM, ANQGSEA. This CDR3 reads CSVAGTGDQPQHF. As DNA, the CDR3 is TGCAGCGTAGCCGGGACAGGGGATCAGCCCCAGCATTTT. The full variable domain, with the rest looked up from reference TRBV29-1 and TRBJ1-5, is SAVISQKPSRDICQRGTSLTIQCQVDSQVTMMFWYRQQPGQSLTLIATANQGSEATYESGFVIDKFPISRPNLTFSTLTVSNMSPEDSSIYLCSVAGTGDQPQHFGDGTRLSIL.

This clonotype occurred a few times. The rearrangement links TRBV4-1 to TRBJ1-5; no firm D call. The germline V and J ends were trimmed by 4 bases and 1 base, with 11 bases remaining between them. CDR1 is MGHRA, CDR2 YSYEKL, per germline. This CDR3 contains 15 residues. CDR3 protein: CASSPFRVSNQPQHF. In nucleotides, the CDR3 is TGCGCCAGCAGCCCGTTCCGTGTCAGCAATCAGCCCCAGCATTTT.

The rearrangement joins TRBV27 to TRBJ1-2; 7 bases line up with TRBD1. CDR1 and CDR2 from the germline V gene are MNHEY and SMNVEV (reference sequence). The CDR3 extends over 14 amino acids. J lost 3 bases, V lost 6 bases, and 7 bases had no gene match. The CDR3 coding sequence is TGTGCCAGCAGCCGAACACAGGGGTACTATGGCTACACCTTC. Translation gives CASSRTQGYYGYTF.

The chain uses TRBV7-8 and TRBJ2-1; 12 bases are shared with TRBD2. J was trimmed by 7 bases and V by 5 bases; bases with no gene match: 3. This CDR3 comprises 14 residues. The germline gives CDR1 SGHVS, CDR2 FQNEAQ. The CDR3 spells CASSGLAGKNEQFF. In DNA, the CDR3 is TGTGCCAGCAGCGGACTAGCGGGAAAAAATGAGCAGTTCTTC.

This clonotype was counted at least ten times. The V call is TRBV3-1, the J call TRBJ2-7; D gene ambiguous. CDR1 and CDR2 from the germline V gene are LGHDT and YNNKEL (reference sequence). Trimming stripped 0 bases from V and 4 bases from J, with 7 bases between. This CDR3 is 13 amino acids long. CDR3 DNA: TGTGCCAGCAGCCAAGATGTTAGTTACGAGCAGTACTTC. It encodes CASSQDVSYEQYF.

This clonotype was picked up one time. The V call is TRBV29-1, the J call TRBJ2-5; 7 bases map to TRBD1. Germline CDR1 SQVTM, CDR2 ANQGSEA. V shed 6 bases, J shed 5 bases, and the junction held 3 bases outside the gene matches. This CDR3 has 11 amino acids. The CDR3 DNA reads TGCAGCGTAAACAGGGGTGAGACCCAGTACTTC. Translation: CSVNRGETQYF.

V is TRBV20-1 and J is TRBJ2-5; TRBD1 is a possible D gene (5 bases). The V gene lost 1 base and the J gene lost 6 bases, with 6 bases spanning the gap. In germline, CDR1 is DFQATT, CDR2 SNEGSKA (reference sequence). The CDR3 is made up of 11 amino acids. CDR3 region: CSARAGKTQYF. The CDR3 DNA is TGCAGTGCTAGAGCAGGGAAGACCCAGTACTTC.